The present T cell receptor beta chain was sequenced within a study of molecular identifiers for immune sequencing clone quantification. Between the trimmed V and J ends, which lost 0 bases and 7 bases, there was a span of 7 bases. This CDR3 region has 13 residues. Germline CDR1 reads SGDLS; CDR2 reads YYNGEE. A single record per CDR3 protein comes from TCRdb applying MiXCR to the PCR reads. The table lists about 97,000 distinct CDR3 sequences, around 24% of them singletons. This clonotype originated in a human donor in good health. Some libraries in this study had Jurkat cell RNA spiked in. The chain recombines TRBV9 with TRBJ2-2; possibly TRBD1 for D (5 bases). Sample: naive CD8+ T cells from blood, with Jurkat cell RNA spiked in. The sample's subset: FACS-sorted CD8+CD4-CCR7+CD45RA+ naive T cells. The CDR3, as DNA: TGTGCCAGCAGCGTAGTGGGGCGCGGGGAGCTGTTTTTT. It codes for CASSVVGRGELFF. The full variable domain, its missing parts supplied by reference TRBV9 and TRBJ2-2, is DSGVTQTPKHLITATGQRVTLRCSPRSGDLSVYWYQQSLDQGLQFLIQYYNGEERAKGNILERFSAQQFPDLHSELNLSSLELGDSALYFCASSVVGRGELFFGEGSRLTVL.